The 2 T cell receptor beta chains in this list originate from one sample, sequenced in a study of OX40 agonist ivuxolimab in advanced cancers. Here immunoSEQ multiplex PCR was the method, and the copy in TCRdb shows in-frame clones only, minus some. The sample lists about 99,000 clones, roughly 95% occurring once. Material: CD4+ or CD8+ T cells sorted from blood, obtained in a trial of the OX40 agonist ivuxolimab. The receptor set was obtained from an adult with an advanced solid tumor such as melanoma, head and neck, liver or kidney cancer.

This rearrangement joins TRBV7-3 to TRBJ1-2; D not resolved. CDR1 is SGHTA, CDR2 FQGTGA, per germline. Trimming took 5 bases from V and 8 from J, leaving 12 bases between them. The CDR3 length is 12 residues. The CDR3 protein is CASSSPSGGYTF. Here the CDR3 DNA reads TGTGCCAGCAGCAGCCCCTCGGGGGGCTACACCTTC.

V usage is TRBV7-2 and J usage is TRBJ1-4; D unresolved. CDR3 length: 15 residues. The germline V gene encodes CDR1 SGHTA and CDR2 FQGNSA. The V end lost 1 base, the J end lost 1 base, and 7 bases lay between the germline ends. CDR3 residues: CASSLVVVTNEKLFF. The CDR3 DNA is TGTGCCAGCAGCTTAGTGGTTGTAACTAATGAAAAACTGTTTTTT.